The source of this TCR beta chain is a study of cytomegalovirus exposure and HLA in healthy donors. Concerning this clone: The antigen is not known.

It was with 60 Vbeta and 13 Jbeta primers that the PCR ran. The repertoire was sequenced with immunoSEQ multiplex PCR; TCRdb's copy has only in-frame clones and lacks some. The sample includes about 40,000 clones, around 82% of them seen just once. Regarding the study as a whole: In an earlier analysis, productive rearrangement rates for most beta V segments clustered near 87% or 30%.

The study sampled nominally healthy donors, though unrecorded immune exposures were likely. V trimming: 1 base; J trimming: 3 bases; junction bases outside the gene matches: 2. This CDR3 comprises 14 residues. Germline V gene lookup returns CDR1 SGHAT and CDR2 FQDESV (reference sequence). This TCR derives from a woman under 30 in good health and CMV-seropositive. This rearrangement joins TRBV11-1 to TRBJ1-2; 7 bases fit TRBD1. Material: PBMCs. CDR3 DNA sequence: TGTGCCAGCAGCTTAGGGACAGGATACTATGGCTACACCTTC. Translated, it gives CASSLGTGYYGYTF.